The T cell receptor beta chain described here comes from a study of Graves' ophthalmopathy and Graves' hyperthyroidism. V was pared by 4 bases and J by 2 bases, with 8 bases between. Germline CDR1 is SEHNR and CDR2 is FQNEAQ (reference sequence). This CDR3 has 13 amino acids. Transcripts of RNA were the source for amplifying TCR beta CDR3 regions. The workflow started with a first-round RT-PCR run with HTBI primers and then moved on to a second-round multiplex PCR. TCRdb independently ran MiXCR on the multiplex PCR reads; one entry per CDR3 protein. This table holds some 250,000 distinct CDR3 sequences, approximately 42% found once. Having ophthalmopathy, the donors showed moderate-to-severe activity, CAS ≥3 and NOSPECS ≥4, with disease lasting under 3 months. Orbital computed tomography, thyroid ultrasound, TRAb, serum thyroxine and clinical symptoms formed the basis of diagnosis.

The sequence was obtained from an adult man with Graves' ophthalmopathy. V gene TRBV7-9 combines with J gene TRBJ1-1; no reliable D call. Sequencing input: peripheral blood. This chain's CDR3 is CASSSDPNTEAFF. The CDR3 DNA is TGTGCCAGCAGCTCAGACCCAAACACTGAAGCTTTCTTT.